The sequence of this T cell receptor (beta chain) was determined in a study of coeliac disease. Study-level information: Without high-resolution HLA typing, biased TRBV7-2 usage was examined as a proof of principle.

Germline loops: CDR1 MNHNY, CDR2 SVGAGI (reference sequence). The CDR3 spans 16 residues. Unmatched junction bases numbered 5, after V lost 0 bases and J lost 5 bases. Sequencing used one aliquot of fewer than 650,000 cells per fraction. Produced via immunoSEQ multiplex PCR; TCRdb's table is partial and in-frame only. The data hold 2,500 to 3,500 clones, with 64% observed a single time. Sequenced material: intraepithelial lymphocytes from the gut. The chain couples TRBV6-6 to TRBJ2-1; 9 bases are shared with TRBD1. This TCR was sampled from a woman aged 40 to 50. The CDR3 DNA is TGTGCCAGCAGTTACTCAAGAGACAGGGGGAACAATGAGCAGTTCTTC. Its translation is CASSYSRDRGNNEQFF.